These 24 T cell receptor beta chains were all obtained from the same sample, sequenced in a study of shared clonotypes between healthy human individuals. The table came from immunoSEQ multiplex PCR; TCRdb's copy has only in-frame clones and leaves some out. This sample has over a million clones, with approximately 96% found just once. The sample consisted of naive CD4+ T cells sorted from blood. Indicated subset: CD45RA+ positively selected. These receptors were obtained from a man aged 25-45 years in good health.

This sequence joins TRBV12-5 and TRBJ2-7; 8 bases fit TRBD2. Germline trimming cut 11 bases from V and 5 bases from J; bases unmatched to any gene: 14. In germline, CDR1 is LGHNT, CDR2 FRNRAP. The CDR3 spans 14 residues. The CDR3 bases are TGTGCTTCTCAGGTGAGCGGGAGTTCCCACGAGCAGTACTTC. Amino acid sequence: CASQVSGSSHEQYF. Full variable domain (rest looked up from reference TRBV12-5 and TRBJ2-7): DARVTQTPRHKVTEMGQEVTMRCQPILGHNTVFWYRQTMMQGLELLAYFRNRAPLDDSGMPKDRFSAEMPDATLATLKIQPSEPRDSAVYFCASQVSGSSHEQYFGPGTRLTVT.

As for this clone: This sample also contains other DNA sequences that code for the same CDR3. This chain connects TRBV5-1 to TRBJ2-7, with D uncertain. V was clipped by 0 bases and J by 1 base, with 8 bases between them. The CDR3 runs to 14 residues. The germline V gene has CDR1 SGHRS and CDR2 YFSETQ. The CDR3 region has the DNA TGCGCCAGCAGCTTGGTGGGCGGATCCTACGAGCAGTACTTC. Translated: CASSLVGGSYEQYF.

This clone was recorded once. The rearrangement uses TRBV10-3 and TRBJ2-6; D gene ambiguous. Germline CDR1 reads ENHRY; CDR2 reads SYGVKD. The V and J ends lost 8 bases and 0 bases respectively, with 11 bases between them. CDR3 size: 15 residues. CDR3 amino acids: CAILSSSSGANVLTF. The CDR3, as DNA: TGTGCCATCCTTTCTTCCAGCTCTGGGGCCAACGTCCTGACTTTC.

The chain employs TRBV4-2 and TRBJ2-7; TRBD1 might be the D (5 bases). The CDR3 contains 13 residues. V lost 4 bases, J lost 0 bases, and 7 bases lay in between. The germline V gene encodes CDR1 LGHNA and CDR2 YNFKEQ. CDR3 region: CASSRQGSYEQYF. The CDR3 region has the DNA TGTGCCAGCAGCCGCCAGGGCTCCTACGAGCAGTACTTC.

V is TRBV29-1 and J is TRBJ2-7, with unresolved D. Looked up from germline, CDR1 is SQVTM and CDR2 is ANQGSEA. Deletions cut 7 bases from V and 4 bases from J, with 11 bases between. There are 11 residues in the CDR3. The DNA of the CDR3 is TGCAGCGGGCTCGCCGGATACGAGCAGTACTTC. Its translation: CSGLAGYEQYF.

In regard to this clone: This same CDR3 is encoded by further DNA sequences in the sample. The CDR3 nucleotides are TGTGCCAGCTCACCGGGGGTCAGCAATCAGCCCCAGCATTTT. It codes for CASSPGVSNQPQHF. The rearrangement links TRBV18 to TRBJ1-5, with a possible D match to TRBD1 (5 bases). This CDR3 is built from 14 residues. V was trimmed by 3 bases and J by 1 base, leaving 7 bases between them. Germline V lookup: CDR1 KGHSH, CDR2 LQKENI.

The chain recombines TRBV7-3 with TRBJ2-1, with a tentative D call TRBD2 (5 bases). V shed 5 bases and J shed 6 bases, with 11 bases lying between them. CDR1 and CDR2 (germline): SGHTA, FQGTGA. This CDR3 is 13 amino acids long. CDR3 bases: TGTGCCAGCAGCCGGCTAGCCCCCAATGAGCAGTTCTTC. Encoded protein: CASSRLAPNEQFF.

Remarks on this clone: Other DNA sequences in the sample encode the same CDR3. CDR3 coding DNA: TGCGCCAGCAGCTTGGCAGGAGGTCAGCCCCAGCATTTT. It codes for CASSLAGGQPQHF. The chain links TRBV5-1 to TRBJ1-5, with D hard to call. Trimming cost V 0 bases and J 6 bases, with 7 bases left between them. The CDR3 consists of 13 residues. CDR1 and CDR2 (germline): SGHRS, YFSETQ.

The rearrangement uses TRBV14 and TRBJ2-2; 13 bases are shared with TRBD2. Trimming cost V 2 bases and J 3 bases; bases outside gene matches: 6. The CDR3 has 18 amino acids. Germline V gene sequence: CDR1 SGHDN, CDR2 FVKESK. The CDR3, as DNA: TGTGCCAGCAGCCAACCGCCGACTAGCGGGAGGCACACCGGGGAGCTGTTTTTT. Its translation is CASSQPPTSGRHTGELFF. The whole variable domain, filled in from reference TRBV14 and TRBJ2-2, reads EAGVTQFPSHSVIEKGQTVTLRCDPISGHDNLYWYRRVMGKEIKFLLHFVKESKQDESGMPNNRFLAERTGGTYSTLKVQPAELEDSGVYFCASSQPPTSGRHTGELFFGEGSRLTVL.

J is TRBJ2-7 and V is TRBV28; D possibly corresponds to TRBD2 (6 bases). The CDR3 covers 14 residues. CDR1 is MDHEN and CDR2 is SYDVKM in the germline V gene. V dropped 2 bases and J dropped 6 bases, with 14 bases sitting between them. In DNA form, the CDR3 reads TGTGCCAGCAGTTTAGGCGGGATTTTATCCGAGCAGTACTTC. This sequence encodes CASSLGGILSEQYF.

V is TRBV2 and J is TRBJ2-7, with TRBD1 as a possible D gene (6 bases). The CDR3 is 13 residues long. Germline lookup yields CDR1 SNHLY and CDR2 FYNNEI. Between the trimmed V and J ends, which lost 8 bases and 2 bases, there was a span of 13 bases. The CDR3 is CASRTDNPYEQYF. CDR3 bases: TGTGCCAGCCGGACAGACAATCCCTACGAGCAGTACTTC.

The count of this clone is one. This rearrangement joins TRBV18 to TRBJ2-2, with D tentatively TRBD1 or TRBD2 (5 bases each). V gave up 5 bases and J gave up 5 bases, with 15 bases separating them. This CDR3 contains 15 residues. CDR1 is KGHSH, CDR2 LQKENI, per germline. This CDR3 is CASSSTGPHTGELFF. CDR3 in DNA: TGTGCCAGCTCATCGACGGGACCACATACCGGGGAGCTGTTTTTT.

The DNA of the CDR3 is TGTGCCAGCAGCGCCGGGGACAACTACGAGCAGTACTTC. This encodes CASSAGDNYEQYF. The chain is built from TRBV5-4 and TRBJ2-7; a weak D match, TRBD1 (6 bases). V dropped 4 bases and J dropped 3 bases, with 11 bases sitting between them. Germline V gene data show CDR1 as SGHNT and CDR2 as YYREEE (reference sequence). The CDR3 totals 13 residues.

CDR3 sequence (DNA): TGTGCCAGCAGTGGGACAGGGGGTCCCGAGCAGTACTTC. It translates to CASSGTGGPEQYF. The gene calls are TRBV27 and TRBJ2-7, with 11 positions matching TRBD1. J gave up 6 bases and V 5 bases, and 3 bases lay outside the gene matches. There are 13 residues in the CDR3. Germline V CDR1 and CDR2: MNHEY, SMNVEV (reference sequence).

This clone was recorded only once. The V call is TRBV18, the J call TRBJ2-4; D may be TRBD1 or TRBD2 (6 bases each). The germline V and J ends were trimmed by 3 bases and 2 bases, with 14 bases remaining between them. From germline, CDR1 is KGHSH and CDR2 LQKENI. This CDR3 contains 16 residues. The CDR3 nucleotides are TGTGCCAGCTCACCGAAAGGGGGGATACCCAAAAACATTCAGTACTTC. Amino acids: CASSPKGGIPKNIQYF. Full variable domain (missing parts from reference TRBV18 and TRBJ2-4): NAGVMQNPRHLVRRRGQEARLRCSPMKGHSHVYWYRQLPEEGLKFMVYLQKENIIDESGMPKERFSAEFPKEGPSILRIQQVVRGDSAAYFCASSPKGGIPKNIQYFGAGTRLSVL.

This clone was seen a single time. The V call is TRBV19, the J call TRBJ2-7, with D maybe TRBD2 (6 bases). The V gene's germline CDR1 is LNHDA and CDR2 SQIVND (reference sequence). The CDR3 has 14 residues. V dropped 7 bases and J dropped 5 bases, with 18 bases sitting between them. CDR3 in DNA: TGTGCCAGTAAAGCTAGCGCTGCTCTCAACGAGCAGTACTTC. The encoded protein is CASKASAALNEQYF.

The chain carries TRBV6-1 and TRBJ2-1, with 9 bases lining up with TRBD2. The CDR3 is 14 amino acids. With 6 bases clipped from V and 4 bases from J, the junction kept 4 bases outside the gene matches. Germline lookup yields CDR1 MNHNS and CDR2 SASEGT. CDR3 in amino acids: CASSPGLAYNEQFF. For the CDR3, the DNA is TGTGCCAGCAGCCCGGGACTAGCTTACAATGAGCAGTTCTTC.

This chain's CDR3 is CASSLYGVNTEAFF. The DNA of the CDR3 is TGTGCCAGCAGCTTGTACGGGGTGAACACTGAAGCTTTCTTT. This rearrangement joins TRBV5-6 to TRBJ1-1; D gene unclear. The CDR3 length is 14 residues. Trimming took off 1 base at V and 0 bases at J, with 7 bases between the two ends. Germline values: CDR1 SGHDT, CDR2 YYEEEE.

J is TRBJ1-2 and V is TRBV7-2, with a weak D call TRBD1 (6 bases). The CDR3 runs 13 residues. Trimming left V 5 bases short and J 9 bases short, with 16 bases between. The germline V gene has CDR1 SGHTA and CDR2 FQGNSA. The CDR3 bases are TGTGCCAGCAGCCCCGATGGACAGTATCGCTACACCTTC. Protein: CASSPDGQYRYTF.

V and J are TRBV4-1 and TRBJ2-7; TRBD1 might be the D (5 bases). V shed 4 bases and J shed 3 bases, with 13 bases lying between them. This CDR3 comprises 14 residues. Germline V CDR1 and CDR2: MGHRA, YSYEKL. The CDR3 spells CASSRQIVGYEQYF. For the CDR3, the DNA is TGCGCCAGCAGCCGACAGATAGTGGGCTACGAGCAGTACTTC.

For this clone: Mismatch with germline at one junction end may stem from a read error. This chain connects TRBV7-8 to TRBJ1-4; D perhaps matches TRBD1 (5 bases). The length of the CDR3 is 15 residues. From germline, CDR1 is SGHVS and CDR2 FQNEAQ. CDR3 amino acids: CASTLRRGVGEKLFF. Written as DNA, the CDR3 is TGTGCCAGCACCTTAAGAAGGGGAGTCGGGGAAAAACTGTTTTTT.

The chain uses TRBV2 and TRBJ1-1; D possibly corresponds to TRBD1 (5 bases). CDR1 and CDR2 from the germline V gene are SNHLY and FYNNEI. V was clipped by 4 bases and J by 1 base, with 10 bases between them. The CDR3 covers 14 residues. CDR3 amino acids: CASSGWDRNTEAFF. The CDR3 DNA reads as TGTGCCAGCAGTGGGTGGGACCGGAACACTGAAGCTTTCTTT.

The count of this clone is one. The V call is TRBV18, the J call TRBJ2-3; D ambiguous. Germline lookup yields CDR1 KGHSH and CDR2 LQKENI. V lost 2 bases to trimming and J lost 4 bases, with 4 bases between them. The CDR3 runs to 12 residues. CDR3 loop: CASSPGSDTQYF. In nucleotides, the CDR3 is TGTGCCAGCTCACCAGGCTCAGATACGCAGTATTTT. Variable domain in full (rest from reference TRBV18 and TRBJ2-3): NAGVMQNPRHLVRRRGQEARLRCSPMKGHSHVYWYRQLPEEGLKFMVYLQKENIIDESGMPKERFSAEFPKEGPSILRIQQVVRGDSAAYFCASSPGSDTQYFGPGTRLTVL.

The V and J genes are TRBV29-1 and TRBJ2-2; 12 nucleotides line up with TRBD2. With V trimmed by 4 bases and J by 5 bases, 8 bases remained unmatched. The CDR3 extends over 16 amino acids. CDR1 and CDR2 from the germline V gene are SQVTM and ANQGSEA. CDR3: CSVVPSGRAGTGELFF. CDR3 DNA: TGCAGCGTTGTCCCTAGCGGGAGGGCCGGTACCGGGGAGCTGTTTTTT.